The clone carrying this TCR beta chain was detected a few times. Its antigen is undetermined. The data derive from a study of blood T cells in healthy people across ages. General study points: Strong correlation linked observed beta diversity and percent naive T cells.

For the second PCR, which ran for about 7 to 11 cycles, a sample-barcoded 5' primer and a J-beta primer mix were used. TCRdb itself ran the 5' RACE reads through MiXCR, one entry per CDR3 protein. The data contain 1.5 million to 2 million distinct CDR3 sequences, more than 35% of them singletons. The CDR3 has 16 residues. Trimming took 7 bases from V and 5 from J, leaving 23 bases between them. Germline V gene sequence: CDR1 SGHAT, CDR2 FQNNGV. This sequence joins TRBV11-2 and TRBJ1-1; tentatively, D is TRBD1 (5 bases). The sequence derives from a human donor in good health. The sample comprised blood. The CDR3 loop reads CASTPAGKGSETEAFF. DNA for the CDR3: TGTGCCAGCACTCCCGCGGGGAAGGGGAGTGAGACTGAAGCTTTCTTT.